This TCR beta chain was observed in a study of blood T cell repertoires in COVID-19. V lost 3 bases, J lost 3 bases, and 4 bases stayed unmatched. The CDR3 is 15 residues long. Looked up from germline, CDR1 is LGHNA and CDR2 is YSLEER. Only in-frame clones appear in the TCRdb table, and some are missing; sequencing was by immunoSEQ multiplex PCR. Of around 160,000 clones listed, 84% were seen once; the top ten hold less than 6%. The study recruited exposed participants who had met a COVID-19 case within 2 weeks before entry. The TCR originated in a woman aged 45 to 65 who had been exposed to COVID-19. Sample: PBMCs or T cells enriched from blood (not recorded which). The chain joins TRBV4-3 to TRBJ1-3; 8 positions match TRBD1. The CDR3 loop reads CASSHDRGGGNTIYF. CDR3 coding DNA: TGCGCCAGCAGCCACGACAGGGGTGGTGGAAACACCATATATTTT.